The TCR beta chain under discussion was sequenced for a study of blood T cell repertoires in COVID-19. The participants were between about 18 and 90 years old and came from 20 to 30 US areas. Categorization into cohorts depended on clinical history that participants reported. Symptom resolution, clearance, or two negative PCRs marked the recovered donors of Cohort 3. Trimming cost V 5 bases and J 7 bases; bases outside gene matches: 5. Germline V gives CDR1 SGHNT, CDR2 YENEEA. The CDR3 is 13 amino acids. Using immunoSEQ multiplex PCR, the repertoire was profiled, and TCRdb retains in-frame clones only, with some absent. The table includes about 310,000 clones, roughly 90% detected once.

The V and J genes are TRBV11-3 and TRBJ2-1, with TRBD1 identical over 7 bases. Sequenced: PBMCs or T cells enriched from blood (not recorded which). The origin of this receptor is a woman in her 30s who had recovered from COVID-19. The CDR3: CASSPPGQNEQFF. The CDR3, as DNA: TGTGCCAGCAGCCCTCCGGGACAGAATGAGCAGTTCTTC.